This T cell receptor (beta chain) is from a study of post-analysis software for immune sequencing data. Study-wide points: Controls showed lower frequencies than patients for roughly five TRBV segments, and TRBV5-6, TRBV5-1 and TRBV20-1 were among these. The study found significantly lower normalized Chao1 diversity in multiple sclerosis patients than in controls.

Germline assignment: CDR1 DFQATT and CDR2 SNEGSKA (reference sequence). This CDR3 spans 15 amino acids. Prepared libraries of TCR beta cDNA carried unique molecular identifiers. Out of 1 to 10 million T cells, a few hundred thousand cDNA molecules were generated. MiXCR, applied by TCRdb to the PCR reads, yields one record per CDR3 protein. The data contain hundreds of thousands of distinct CDR3 sequences, roughly 45% of them singletons. Regarding this clonotype: The antigen is not known.

The chain carries TRBV20-1 and TRBJ2-1; weak D call: TRBD1 (6 bases). What was sequenced was blood. The sequence came from a girl aged 10-17 years with multiple sclerosis. The CDR3 DNA is TGCAGCTTTAGAGGGGGAATGAGCTCCTACAATGAGCAGTTCTTC. The encoded protein is CSFRGGMSSYNEQFF.